This TCR beta chain is from a study of radiotherapy plus CTLA-4 blockade in lung cancer. Looking at the study overall: There were objective responses in approximately 20% of patients, and more than 30% had disease control. General study findings and limits: Clones of tumor-derived TCRs expanded in blood after radiotherapy plus ipilimumab. Response was reportedly best predicted by early blood T cell clone dynamics, with interferon-beta.

In the case of this clone: What it binds is not known.

The CDR3 has 15 amino acids. Trimming took 4 bases from V and 7 from J, leaving 19 bases between them. Germline-derived CDR1 and CDR2 are SEHNR and FQNEAQ (reference sequence). TCRdb's copy holds only in-frame clones and misses some; the assay was immunoSEQ multiplex PCR. The repertoire holds 15,000 or so clones, with under 75% as singletons. The chain recombines TRBV7-9 with TRBJ1-1; perhaps TRBD1 as D (5 bases). This receptor was obtained from a human donor with non-small cell lung cancer whose response to radiotherapy plus ipilimumab could not be evaluated. The sequencing used peripheral blood, collected from a patient treated with radiotherapy plus ipilimumab. The CDR3 DNA reads as TGTGCCAGCAGCTCGGGGGGGACCCCGGGAGATGAAGCTTTCTTT. Its protein is CASSSGGTPGDEAFF.